This is a list of T cell receptor beta chains from one sample in a study of shared clonotypes between healthy human individuals. TCRdb's table, derived via immunoSEQ multiplex PCR, lists solely in-frame clones and lacks some. The sample contains about a million clones, roughly 80% of which appear only once. What was sequenced was memory CD4+ T cells from PBMCs. All receptors come from a man aged 18 to 30 in good health. Some clones in this sample may be carry-over from other donors' samples. CDR3s include the opening cysteine and the closing phenylalanine or tryptophan. Fields, in order: CDR3 DNA, CDR3 protein, J gene, D gene, clone size, V gene. The D gene is left open where the match is weak. Clone size is given for some rows only: seen once, a few or many times, or a class if the clone is expanded.

CDR3 DNA: TGTGCCAGCAGCCAATATCAGGGGTCTGAAGCTTTCTTT
CDR3 protein: CASSQYQGSEAFF
J gene: TRBJ1-1
D gene: NA
clone size: NA
V gene: TRBV7-3

CDR3 DNA: TGTGCCACAAAAACCGGAACTAGTCTTGGGTGGCAGTTCTTC
CDR3 protein: CATKTGTSLGWQFF
J gene: TRBJ2-1
D gene: NA
clone size: NA
V gene: TRBV27

CDR3 DNA: TGTGCCAGCTCACCAAGACAGACAGATACGCAGTATTTT
CDR3 protein: CASSPRQTDTQYF
J gene: TRBJ2-3
D gene: NA
clone size: few
V gene: TRBV18

CDR3 DNA: TGTGCCAGCAGGGCGGGGACGTGGGGGGCATCGGAGACCCAGTACTTC
CDR3 protein: CASRAGTWGASETQYF
J gene: TRBJ2-5
D gene: NA
clone size: NA
V gene: TRBV28

CDR3 DNA: TGTGCCAGTAACCCCATCGGAAACACCATATATTTT
CDR3 protein: CASNPIGNTIYF
J gene: TRBJ1-3
D gene: NA
clone size: few
V gene: TRBV6-1

CDR3 DNA: TGTGCCAGCTCCCAGGGGACGTACGAGCAGTACTTC
CDR3 protein: CASSQGTYEQYF
J gene: TRBJ2-7
D gene: NA
clone size: NA
V gene: TRBV18

CDR3 DNA: TGCAGCGTTGGGGGGCGGGCCTCCTACAATGAGCAGTTCTTC
CDR3 protein: CSVGGRASYNEQFF
J gene: TRBJ2-1
D gene: NA
clone size: NA
V gene: TRBV29-1

CDR3 DNA: TGTGCCAGCAGTCGAGGCGGGACAGCTTACACAGATACGCAGTATTTT
CDR3 protein: CASSRGGTAYTDTQYF
J gene: TRBJ2-3
D gene: NA
clone size: NA
V gene: TRBV6-4

CDR3 DNA: TGCGCCAGCACTTCCCAACGTGGGGGGATGAGGGAGACCCAGTACTTC
CDR3 protein: CASTSQRGGMRETQYF
J gene: TRBJ2-5
D gene: NA
clone size: NA
V gene: TRBV10-2

CDR3 DNA: TGTGCCACCCTGGACCTACACCGAGGGACCTACGAGCAGTACTTC
CDR3 protein: CATLDLHRGTYEQYF
J gene: TRBJ2-7
D gene: NA
clone size: NA
V gene: TRBV19

CDR3 DNA: TGTGCCAGCAGCTTTGGTGGTGCGAGGTGGGGAGATACGCAGTATTTT
CDR3 protein: CASSFGGARWGDTQYF
J gene: TRBJ2-3
D gene: NA
clone size: NA
V gene: TRBV7-2

CDR3 DNA: TGCGCCAGCAGTGAGCCGGGACAGGGGGCATATGAGCAGTTCTTC
CDR3 protein: CASSEPGQGAYEQFF
J gene: TRBJ2-1
D gene: TRBD1
clone size: once
V gene: TRBV10-1

CDR3 DNA: TGTGCCAGCAGCGTAGTGAACGGAGTCACAGATACGCAGTATTTT
CDR3 protein: CASSVVNGVTDTQYF
J gene: TRBJ2-3
D gene: NA
clone size: NA
V gene: TRBV9

CDR3 DNA: TGTGCCAGCACTCGGGAAGTAGCGGTCACCGGGGAGCTGTTTTTT
CDR3 protein: CASTREVAVTGELFF
J gene: TRBJ2-2
D gene: NA
clone size: once
V gene: TRBV6-6

CDR3 DNA: TGTGCCAGCATCCCATGGACAGGGGACTACAATGAGCAGTTCTTC
CDR3 protein: CASIPWTGDYNEQFF
J gene: TRBJ2-1
D gene: TRBD1
clone size: once
V gene: TRBV2

CDR3 DNA: TGTGCCAGCAGCCAATCTTTGGGGGCGACTGGCTACACCTTC
CDR3 protein: CASSQSLGATGYTF
J gene: TRBJ1-2
D gene: NA
clone size: NA
V gene: TRBV4-2

CDR3 DNA: TGCGCCAGCAGCTTAAACAGGGGGACTAGCGGGTACTCCTACGAGCAGTACTTC
CDR3 protein: CASSLNRGTSGYSYEQYF
J gene: TRBJ2-7
D gene: TRBD2
clone size: NA
V gene: TRBV5-1

CDR3 DNA: TGCAGTGCCACGGACATCTACGAGCAGTACTTC
CDR3 protein: CSATDIYEQYF
J gene: TRBJ2-7
D gene: NA
clone size: NA
V gene: TRBV20-1

CDR3 DNA: TGTGCCAGCAGTTACTTAATATCCCGGGAATATGGCTACACCTTC
CDR3 protein: CASSYLISREYGYTF
J gene: TRBJ1-2
D gene: NA
clone size: NA
V gene: TRBV6-5

CDR3 DNA: TGTGCCAGCAGCTACGGGGGCGCGATGAATGAAAAACTGTTTTTT
CDR3 protein: CASSYGGAMNEKLFF
J gene: TRBJ1-4
D gene: NA
clone size: NA
V gene: TRBV7-3

CDR3 DNA: TGTGCCAGCAGCCCCCAAGTTCGGGACAAGGGATCCTACAATGAGCAGTTCTTC
CDR3 protein: CASSPQVRDKGSYNEQFF
J gene: TRBJ2-1
D gene: NA
clone size: NA
V gene: TRBV7-3

CDR3 DNA: TGTGCCAGCAGCTCCCACGAGGTCGGGTTTCGGGAGACCCAGTACTTC
CDR3 protein: CASSSHEVGFRETQYF
J gene: TRBJ2-5
D gene: NA
clone size: NA
V gene: TRBV7-8

CDR3 DNA: TGCGCCAGCAGTGAACACAGGGCTGGTCAGCCCCAGCATTTT
CDR3 protein: CASSEHRAGQPQHF
J gene: TRBJ1-5
D gene: NA
clone size: once
V gene: TRBV10-2

CDR3 DNA: TGTGCCAGCTATTCGGGGGGAGAGAGAGAGCAGTACTTC
CDR3 protein: CASYSGGEREQYF
J gene: TRBJ2-7
D gene: TRBD2
clone size: NA
V gene: TRBV28

CDR3 DNA: TGTGCCAGCAACTCTCACTTCACCTACGAGCAGTACTTC
CDR3 protein: CASNSHFTYEQYF
J gene: TRBJ2-7
D gene: NA
clone size: many
V gene: TRBV27

CDR3 DNA: TGTGCCAGCAGTTCTCCCGCGACTCGGGGCGACTATGGCTACACCTTC
CDR3 protein: CASSSPATRGDYGYTF
J gene: TRBJ1-2
D gene: NA
clone size: NA
V gene: TRBV28

CDR3 DNA: TGTGCCAGCAGTACTACAGGGCGAGAGACCCAGTACTTC
CDR3 protein: CASSTTGRETQYF
J gene: TRBJ2-5
D gene: NA
clone size: NA
V gene: TRBV27

CDR3 DNA: TGTGCCAGCAGTTTCGTTCCCGGGGAGCTGTTTTTT
CDR3 protein: CASSFVPGELFF
J gene: TRBJ2-2
D gene: NA
clone size: NA
V gene: TRBV28

CDR3 DNA: TGTGCCAGCAGACAAAAGACGGGATTCTCCTACGAGCAGTACTTC
CDR3 protein: CASRQKTGFSYEQYF
J gene: TRBJ2-7
D gene: NA
clone size: NA
V gene: TRBV28

CDR3 DNA: TGCGCCAGCAGAATAAATAGCGGAACGGGAGAGACCCAGTACTTC
CDR3 protein: CASRINSGTGETQYF
J gene: TRBJ2-5
D gene: NA
clone size: once
V gene: TRBV5-1

CDR3 DNA: TGCAGCGTGTCCCGGACACCACCGAACACTGAAGCTTTCTTT
CDR3 protein: CSVSRTPPNTEAFF
J gene: TRBJ1-1
D gene: NA
clone size: NA
V gene: TRBV29-1

CDR3 DNA: TGTGCCAGCAGCCGGACCTACCAAGAGACCCAGTACTTC
CDR3 protein: CASSRTYQETQYF
J gene: TRBJ2-5
D gene: NA
clone size: NA
V gene: TRBV9

CDR3 DNA: TGTGCCAGCAGCTCACCGGGGCCGAATATCCCTTACAATGAGCAGTTCTTC
CDR3 protein: CASSSPGPNIPYNEQFF
J gene: TRBJ2-1
D gene: NA
clone size: NA
V gene: TRBV5-4

CDR3 DNA: TGTGCCAGCAGCGTAGGTCCGGGAGGGGTATACGAGCAGTACTTC
CDR3 protein: CASSVGPGGVYEQYF
J gene: TRBJ2-7
D gene: TRBD2
clone size: NA
V gene: TRBV9

CDR3 DNA: TGTGCCAGCTCATCTTCCGGTGGCTACACCTTC
CDR3 protein: CASSSSGGYTF
J gene: TRBJ1-2
D gene: NA
clone size: NA
V gene: TRBV18